This TCR beta chain was sequenced during a study of CXCR3-negative and CXCR3-positive naive CD8 T cells. Study-wide findings and caveats: The study found that naive CXCR3-negative and CXCR3-positive cells shared TRBV-TRBJ usage, while memory cells differed. Comparably high diversity marked both naive subsets, whereas memory CD8+ cells had much lower diversity. The TRB CDR3s that CXCR3-positive naive cells carried were more hydrophobic than those of CXCR3-negative naive cells.

With respect to this clonotype: Its antigen is not known.

TRB cDNA libraries were made by UMI-labeled 5' RACE. TCRdb re-called the 5' RACE reads; every CDR3 protein appears as one record, without DNA. This sample's table has some 140,000 distinct CDR3 sequences. Sequenced input: naive CXCR3+ CD8+ T cells from blood. As to subset: CD45RO-CCR7+CD27+CD95- naive CD8+ T cells expressing CXCR3 (TNR3+). This clonotype originated in a human donor in good health. Some clones in this sample may be carry-over from other donors' samples.

The CDR3 here is CATTQGSSYEQYF. The V and J genes are TRBV12-3 or TRBV12-4 and TRBJ2-7. The CDR3 covers 13 residues.